Listed below are T cell receptor beta chains from one sample, sequenced in a study of blood T cell repertoires in COVID-19. Generated by immunoSEQ multiplex PCR, the TCRdb table keeps only in-frame clones and is missing some. Seen here are 200,000 to 250,000 clones, 85% to 90% observed once, and the top ten hold less than 4.5%. Sequencing used peripheral blood. The receptor source for this set is a man aged 50 to 60 with acute or convalescent COVID-19. The CDR3 runs from the conserved cysteine through the conserved F or W. D genes are given only for firm matches. Expanded clones get a size class; other rows say once, few or many, or leave the size out.

size	J	V	D	CDR3	DNA
-	TRBJ1-3	TRBV6-6	TRBD1	CASSYSTGGHQNTIYF	TGTGCCAGCAGTTACTCGACAGGGGGCCATCAAAACACCATATATTTT
once	TRBJ2-5	TRBV6-5	-	CASSYSTDRPETQYF	TGTGCCAGCAGTTACTCAACAGATCGTCCAGAGACCCAGTACTTC
few	TRBJ1-1	TRBV6-5	TRBD1	CASSATGRTEAFF	TGTGCCAGCAGCGCGACAGGGAGAACTGAAGCTTTCTTT
-	TRBJ1-5	TRBV30	-	CAWSPTRGEYSNQPQHF	TGTGCCTGGAGCCCCACGCGGGGGGAGTATAGCAATCAGCCCCAGCATTTT
many	TRBJ2-2	TRBV15	-	CATSELNTGELFF	TGTGCCACCAGCGAGCTGAACACCGGGGAGCTGTTTTTT
-	TRBJ1-4	TRBV6-1	TRBD1	CASSETLRQGIEKLFF	TGTGCCAGCAGTGAAACTCTCCGACAGGGAATTGAAAAACTGTTTTTT
-	TRBJ1-6	TRBV11-2	-	CASSRSRGSYNSPLHF	TGTGCCAGCAGCCGGAGTAGGGGCTCCTATAATTCACCCCTCCACTTT
-	TRBJ1-2	TRBV30	-	CAWSLGYGYTF	TGTGCCTGGAGTCTCGGCTATGGCTACACCTTC
-	TRBJ2-5	TRBV30	TRBD2	CAWSPTSGVGETQYF	TGTGCCTGGAGCCCAACTAGCGGGGTCGGAGAGACCCAGTACTTC
-	TRBJ2-7	TRBV5-1	TRBD2	CASSSRPWVAGNEQYF	TGCGCCAGCAGTTCCCGGCCGTGGGTAGCGGGGAACGAGCAGTACTTC
-	TRBJ1-4	TRBV30	TRBD1	CALGQGANEKLFF	TGTGCCCTTGGACAGGGTGCTAATGAAAAACTGTTTTTT
once	TRBJ1-6	TRBV11-1	-	CASSRDSSSYNSPLHF	TGTGCCAGCAGCAGAGACAGTAGCTCCTATAATTCACCCCTCCACTTT
-	TRBJ1-2	TRBV5-1	-	CASSLEGRGYGYTF	TGCGCCAGCAGCTTGGAAGGCAGGGGCTATGGCTACACCTTC
-	TRBJ1-5	TRBV6-1	TRBD1	CASSEGGQGSQPQHF	TGTGCCAGCAGTGAAGGGGGACAGGGGAGTCAGCCCCAGCATTTT
-	TRBJ2-7	TRBV5-1	TRBD1	CASGPGTGVSYEQYF	TGCGCCAGCGGACCCGGGACAGGGGTTTCCTACGAGCAGTACTTC
-	TRBJ1-2	TRBV7-2	-	CASSSPGLLPGYTF	TGTGCCAGCAGCTCCCCAGGCCTTCTCCCTGGCTACACCTTC
-	TRBJ2-7	TRBV3-1/TRBV3-2	TRBD2	CASTLGTSGGAHEQYF	TGTGCCAGCACCCTCGGGACTAGCGGGGGGGCCCACGAGCAGTACTTC
once	TRBJ2-2	TRBV7-8	-	CASSLNGMDTGELFF	TGTGCCAGCAGCTTAAACGGGATGGACACCGGGGAGCTGTTTTTT
few	TRBJ2-7	TRBV4-1	TRBD2	CASSQGLAGRVEQYF	TGCGCCAGCAGCCAAGGTCTAGCGGGGAGGGTGGAGCAGTACTTC
-	TRBJ1-1	TRBV5-4	-	CASSRRTENTEAFF	TGTGCCAGCAGCCGCCGGACAGAGAACACTGAAGCTTTCTTT
-	TRBJ2-3	TRBV3-1/TRBV3-2	-	CASRGTSTDTQYF	TGTGCCTCTCGGGGGACTAGCACAGATACGCAGTATTTT
-	TRBJ1-2	TRBV7-8	TRBD1	CASSSGQGRVGYTF	TGTGCCAGCAGCTCGGGACAGGGGCGGGTTGGCTACACCTTC
-	TRBJ2-1	TRBV20-1	-	CSAGTSNEQFF	TGCAGTGCTGGTACTTCCAATGAGCAGTTCTTC
-	TRBJ2-3	TRBV7-9	TRBD1	CASSGQGYGTDTQYF	TGTGCCAGCAGCGGACAGGGGTATGGCACAGATACGCAGTATTTT
-	TRBJ1-2	TRBV5-6	-	CASSYKVQGLSIGYTF	TGTGCCAGCAGCTATAAGGTACAGGGTCTTTCGATTGGCTACACCTTC
-	TRBJ2-1	TRBV7-6	-	CASSLGIAIDSEQFF	TGTGCCAGCAGCTTAGGTATTGCTATCGACAGCGAGCAGTTCTTC
-	TRBJ1-1	TRBV5-6	-	CASIPRGGGHTEAFF	TGTGCCAGCATCCCACGGGGGGGCGGGCACACTGAAGCTTTCTTT
-	TRBJ1-1	TRBV6-5	TRBD1	CASQPGQGPNTEAFF	TGTGCCAGCCAACCGGGACAGGGGCCGAACACTGAAGCTTTCTTT
few	TRBJ2-1	TRBV6-5	-	CASNLYNEQFF	TGTGCCAGCAACCTATACAATGAGCAGTTCTTC
few	TRBJ1-5	TRBV6-6	-	CASSQLVGRGASPAQHF	TGTGCCAGCAGTCAATTGGTCGGGCGGGGGGCATCGCCGGCCCAGCATTTT
few	TRBJ1-6	TRBV5-1	-	CASKPGRDYSPLHF	TGCGCCAGCAAACCGGGACGGGACTATTCACCCCTCCACTTT
few	TRBJ1-2	TRBV7-9	TRBD1	CASSLGTGTDKGGYTF	TGTGCCAGCAGCTTAGGGACAGGGACTGATAAAGGCGGCTACACCTTC
-	TRBJ2-3	TRBV5-6	-	CASSLDSTDTQYF	TGTGCCAGCAGCTTAGACTCGACAGATACGCAGTATTTT
once	TRBJ1-2	TRBV28	-	CASSLQRANNYGYTF	TGTGCCAGCAGTCTCCAGAGGGCCAATAACTATGGCTACACCTTC
-	TRBJ2-7	TRBV29-1	-	CSVEDGTDSTVEQYF	TGCAGCGTTGAAGATGGAACCGACTCTACGGTAGAGCAGTACTTC
-	TRBJ1-5	TRBV10-3	TRBD1	CAISGQGGSNQPQHF	TGTGCCATCAGTGGACAGGGGGGTAGCAATCAGCCCCAGCATTTT
-	TRBJ2-2	TRBV12-3/TRBV12-4	TRBD1	CASNRGLGELFF	TGTGCCAGCAATAGGGGGCTTGGGGAGCTGTTTTTT
few	TRBJ1-1	TRBV5-1	-	CASSLGGFTEAFF	TGCGCCAGCAGCTTGGGAGGGTTCACTGAAGCTTTCTTT
-	TRBJ2-5	TRBV5-4	-	CASSLDSLLQYF	TGTGCCAGCAGCTTGGACAGCCTGTTACAGTACTTC
-	TRBJ1-3	TRBV7-8	-	CASSPPSGGASGNTIYF	TGTGCCAGCAGCCCCCCATCGGGGGGCGCTTCTGGAAACACCATATATTTT
-	TRBJ1-6	TRBV5-1	TRBD1	CASSRRGGHNNSPLHF	TGCGCCAGCAGCCGGCGAGGGGGCCACAATAATTCACCCCTCCACTTT
once	TRBJ1-3	TRBV5-1	-	CASSSTGPRGNTIYF	TGCGCCAGCAGCTCCACAGGGCCCCGAGGAAACACCATATATTTT
-	TRBJ1-6	TRBV15	-	CATSRDRVVNSPLHF	TGTGCCACCAGCAGAGACAGGGTCGTAAATTCACCCCTCCACTTT
-	TRBJ2-7	TRBV6-6	-	CASSQGNEQYF	TGTGCCAGCAGCCAGGGAAACGAGCAGTACTTC
-	TRBJ1-5	TRBV30	-	CAWSDVLVNQPQHF	TGTGCCTGGAGTGATGTCCTCGTAAATCAGCCCCAGCATTTT
-	TRBJ1-6	TRBV19	-	CASSPQTGGSPLHF	TGTGCCAGTAGTCCCCAGACAGGCGGTTCACCCCTCCACTTT
-	TRBJ1-2	TRBV29-1	TRBD1	CSVEGDRVDGYTF	TGCAGCGTTGAGGGAGACAGGGTTGATGGCTACACCTTC
-	TRBJ2-2	TRBV11-1	TRBD2	CASSPPERGKTGELFF	TGTGCCAGCAGCCCCCCGGAGCGGGGTAAGACCGGGGAGCTGTTTTTT
-	TRBJ2-5	TRBV6-1	TRBD2	CASSERRGGQETQYF	TGTGCCAGCAGTGAACGGCGGGGGGGCCAAGAGACCCAGTACTTC
-	TRBJ1-2	TRBV6-5	TRBD1	CASSYQGTGGWDGYTF	TGTGCCAGCAGTTACCAAGGGACAGGGGGCTGGGATGGCTACACCTTC
-	TRBJ1-2	TRBV14	-	CASSQTGTRTNYGYTF	TGTGCCAGCAGCCAAACCGGGACACGAACTAACTATGGCTACACCTTC
-	TRBJ1-1	TRBV11-2	TRBD1	CASSLDGWGQGAAKAFF	TGTGCCAGCAGCTTAGACGGTTGGGGGCAGGGGGCGGCGAAAGCTTTCTTT
-	TRBJ1-1	TRBV11-2	TRBD1	CASSFGEWTGETEAFF	TGTGCCAGCAGCTTTGGGGAGTGGACAGGGGAAACTGAAGCTTTCTTT